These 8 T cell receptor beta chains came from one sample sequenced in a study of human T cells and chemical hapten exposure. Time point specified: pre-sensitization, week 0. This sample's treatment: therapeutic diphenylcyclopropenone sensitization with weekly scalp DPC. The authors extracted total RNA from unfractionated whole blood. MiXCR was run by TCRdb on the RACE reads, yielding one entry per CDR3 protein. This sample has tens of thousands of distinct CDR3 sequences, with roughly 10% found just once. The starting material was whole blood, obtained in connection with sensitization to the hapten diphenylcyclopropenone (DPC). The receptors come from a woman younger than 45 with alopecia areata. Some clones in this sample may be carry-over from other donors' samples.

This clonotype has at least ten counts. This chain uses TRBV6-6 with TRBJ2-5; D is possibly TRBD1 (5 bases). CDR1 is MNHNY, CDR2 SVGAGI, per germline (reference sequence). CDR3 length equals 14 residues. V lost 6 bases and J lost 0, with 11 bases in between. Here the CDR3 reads CASRLTGYQETQYF. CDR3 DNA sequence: TGTGCCAGCAGACTAACAGGCTACCAAGAGACCCAGTACTTC.

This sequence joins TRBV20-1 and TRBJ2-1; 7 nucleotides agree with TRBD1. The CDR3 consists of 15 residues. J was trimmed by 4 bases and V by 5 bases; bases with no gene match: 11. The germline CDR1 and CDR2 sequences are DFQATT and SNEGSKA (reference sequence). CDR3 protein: CSARLNRGQYNEQFF. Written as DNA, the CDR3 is TGCAGTGCTCGGCTCAACAGGGGTCAATACAATGAGCAGTTCTTC.

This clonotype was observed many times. This chain's CDR3 is CAISEGLAGDEQFF. The CDR3 DNA is TGTGCCATCAGTGAGGGACTAGCGGGGGATGAGCAGTTCTTC. The chain combines TRBV10-3 with TRBJ2-1, with 13 bases lining up with TRBD2. The CDR3 totals 14 residues. Germline V gene sequence: CDR1 ENHRY, CDR2 SYGVKD. With V trimmed by 2 bases and J by 8 bases, 0 bases remained unmatched.

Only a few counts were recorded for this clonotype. DNA for the CDR3: TGTGCCAGCAGCCCATTCCGACAGGGGAACACCGGGGAGCTGTTTTTT. It translates to CASSPFRQGNTGELFF. The V call is TRBV7-3, the J call TRBJ2-2; TRBD1 matches at 7 bases. This CDR3 has 16 amino acids. CDR1 is SGHTA, CDR2 FQGTGA, per germline. The V gene end was trimmed by 5 bases and the J gene end by 1 base; junction bases not matched to a gene: 7.

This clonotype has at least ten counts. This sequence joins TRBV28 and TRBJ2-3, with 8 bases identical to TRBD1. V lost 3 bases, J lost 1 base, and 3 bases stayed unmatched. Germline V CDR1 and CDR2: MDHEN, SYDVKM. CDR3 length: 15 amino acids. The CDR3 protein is CASSFPGQGTDTQYF. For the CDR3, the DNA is TGTGCCAGCAGTTTTCCGGGACAGGGCACAGATACGCAGTATTTT.

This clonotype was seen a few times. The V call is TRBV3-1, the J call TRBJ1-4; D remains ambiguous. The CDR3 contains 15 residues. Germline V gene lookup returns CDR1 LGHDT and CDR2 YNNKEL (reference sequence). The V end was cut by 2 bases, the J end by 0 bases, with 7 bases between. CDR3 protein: CASSQSGATNEKLFF. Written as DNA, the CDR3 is TGTGCCAGCAGCCAATCGGGAGCAACTAATGAAAAACTGTTTTTT.

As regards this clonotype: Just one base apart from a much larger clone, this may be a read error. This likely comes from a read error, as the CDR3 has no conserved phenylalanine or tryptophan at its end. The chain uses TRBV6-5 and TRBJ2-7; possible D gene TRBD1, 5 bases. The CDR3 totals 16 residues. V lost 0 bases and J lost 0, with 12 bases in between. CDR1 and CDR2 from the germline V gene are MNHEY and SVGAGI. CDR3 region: CASSYSTVRSSYEQYS. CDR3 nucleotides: TGTGCCAGCAGTTACTCGACAGTTAGGAGCTCCTACGAGCAGTACTCC.

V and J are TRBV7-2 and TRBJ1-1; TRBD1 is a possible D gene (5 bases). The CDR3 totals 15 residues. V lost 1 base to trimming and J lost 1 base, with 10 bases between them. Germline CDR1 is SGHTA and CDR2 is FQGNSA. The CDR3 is CASSLVLTANTEAFF. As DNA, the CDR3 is TGTGCCAGCAGCTTAGTGTTGACAGCGAACACTGAAGCTTTCTTT.